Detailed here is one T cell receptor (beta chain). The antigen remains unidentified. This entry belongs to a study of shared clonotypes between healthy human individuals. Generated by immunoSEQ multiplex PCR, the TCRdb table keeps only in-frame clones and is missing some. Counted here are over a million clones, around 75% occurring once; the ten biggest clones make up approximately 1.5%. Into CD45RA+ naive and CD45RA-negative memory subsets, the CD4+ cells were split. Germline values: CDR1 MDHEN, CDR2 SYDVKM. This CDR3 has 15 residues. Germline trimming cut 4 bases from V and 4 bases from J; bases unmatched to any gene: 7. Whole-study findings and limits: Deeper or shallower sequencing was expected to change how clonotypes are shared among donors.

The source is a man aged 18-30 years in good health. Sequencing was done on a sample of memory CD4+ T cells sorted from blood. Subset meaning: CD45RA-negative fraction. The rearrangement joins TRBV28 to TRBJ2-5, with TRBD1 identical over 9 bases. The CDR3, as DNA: TGTGCCAGCAGTTCCGCCGGGACAGGGCCAGAGACCCAGTACTTC. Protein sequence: CASSSAGTGPETQYF.